These 17 T cell receptor beta chains were all obtained from the same sample, sequenced in a study of T cells after yellow fever vaccination. From the 5' RACE reads, TCRdb called clonotypes with MiXCR, one entry per CDR3 protein. In the table there are about 50,000 distinct CDR3 sequences, about 7.4% of which are singletons. Sequencing used CD8+ T cells sorted from PBMCs, obtained around 15 days after the first yellow fever vaccination. The receptors derive from a man in his late teens or twenties who received the YFV17D yellow fever vaccine.

This clonotype was picked up many times. This chain connects TRBV30 to TRBJ2-7; 9 bases agree with TRBD1. CDR1 and CDR2 (germline): GTSNPN, SVGIG (reference sequence). CDR3 length: 15 residues. The V segment lost 1 base and the J segment 3 bases; nucleotides outside the gene matches: 7. The CDR3 region is CAWSDRDRVLYEQYF. Here the CDR3 DNA reads TGTGCCTGGAGTGATAGGGACAGGGTCCTCTACGAGCAGTACTTC.

This clonotype was recorded many times. The chain joins TRBV5-1 to TRBJ2-1; 10 nucleotides match TRBD2. The CDR3 contains 16 residues. V trimming: 4 bases; J trimming: 2 bases; junction bases outside the gene matches: 6. Germline loops: CDR1 SGHRS, CDR2 YFSETQ. The CDR3 DNA reads TGCGCCAGCAGCCCCTTAGCGGGGGGCCCCTACAATGAGCAGTTCTTC. Amino acid sequence: CASSPLAGGPYNEQFF.

This clonotype has ten or more counts. The CDR3 DNA follows: TGTGCCAGCTCACCCAACGGTGGGGCTGGCGGCTACACCTTC. Translation: CASSPNGGAGGYTF. The genes are TRBV18 and TRBJ1-2; D may be TRBD1 (5 bases). Trimming shortened V by 3 bases and J by 8 bases, and 16 bases separated the two germline ends. The CDR3 sequence is 14 residues long. Germline V gene lookup returns CDR1 KGHSH and CDR2 LQKENI.

As concerns this clonotype: It may be a read error: a sequence one base away is much more abundant. This chain connects TRBV20-1 to TRBJ1-1, with a weak D call TRBD1 (6 bases). V lost 3 bases to trimming and J lost 5 bases, with 16 bases between them. The CDR3 is 14 amino acids. Germline CDR1 DFQATT, CDR2 SNEGSKA (reference sequence). The CDR3 region is CSASHRESKTEAFF. The CDR3 nucleotides read TGCAGTGCTAGTCACAGGGAATCGAAGACTGAAGCTTTCTTT.

This clonotype was observed at least ten times. The rearrangement links TRBV7-6 to TRBJ2-7, with TRBD1 identical over 7 bases. V lost 4 bases and J lost 5; bases outside the gene matches: 20. CDR1 and CDR2 from the germline V gene are SGHVS and FNYEAQ. CDR3 length: 18 amino acids. This chain's CDR3 is CASSSGAGGRKKVDEQYF. The CDR3 DNA follows: TGTGCCAGCAGCTCTGGGGCAGGGGGAAGAAAAAAAGTCGACGAGCAGTACTTC.

This clonotype showed up many times. The J gene is TRBJ2-2, the V gene TRBV12-3 or TRBV12-4, with TRBD2 identical over 12 bases. The CDR3 runs to 15 residues. V shed 6 bases, J shed 6 bases, and the junction held 5 bases outside the gene matches. CDR3 sequence reads: CASSPLAGGAGELFF. DNA for the CDR3: TGTGCCAGCAGCCCCCTAGCGGGGGGGGCCGGGGAGCTGTTTTTT.

DNA for the CDR3: TGTGCCAGCAGGCCCAGACTAGCTTCTGCGCAGTTCTTC. Its translation: CASRPRLASAQFF. The chain links TRBV7-6 to TRBJ2-1; TRBD2 aligns across 7 bases. This CDR3 has 13 amino acids. In germline, CDR1 is SGHVS, CDR2 FNYEAQ. V shed 6 bases and J 12 bases; nucleotides not matched to a gene: 11.

This clonotype appeared many times. CDR3 sequence: CATTGGPGELFF. DNA for the CDR3: TGTGCCACAACGGGGGGGCCCGGGGAGCTGTTTTTT. This rearrangement joins TRBV6-5 to TRBJ2-2; 8 bases agree with TRBD2. The CDR3 consists of 12 residues. Germline trimming cut 10 bases from V and 6 bases from J; bases unmatched to any gene: 4. Germline lookup yields CDR1 MNHEY and CDR2 SVGAGI.

This chain joins TRBV28 and TRBJ2-7; no clear D gene. Trimming stripped 10 bases from V and 2 bases from J, with 18 bases between. CDR1 and CDR2 from the germline V gene are MDHEN and SYDVKM. This CDR3 has 14 amino acids. The CDR3 region is CAISFGHGPYEQYF. The CDR3 DNA reads as TGTGCCATCAGCTTCGGGCACGGGCCCTACGAGCAGTACTTC. The variable domain in full, completed from reference TRBV28 and TRBJ2-7, reads DVKVTQSSRYLVKRTGEKVFLECVQDMDHENMFWYRQDPGLGLRLIYFSYDVKMKEKGDIPEGYSVSREKKERFSLILESASTNQTSMYLCAISFGHGPYEQYFGPGTRLTVT.

This clonotype appeared many times. This chain connects TRBV4-2 to TRBJ1-1; D is unclear. Per germline, CDR1 LGHNA and CDR2 YNFKEQ. This CDR3 comprises 14 residues. The V gene lost 3 bases and the J gene lost 10 bases, with 18 bases spanning the gap. In DNA, the CDR3 is TGTGCCAGCAGCCAGACTGACCCGGGGAGAGGAGCTTTCTTT. Residues: CASSQTDPGRGAFF.

This clonotype was observed many times. The rearrangement uses TRBV20-1 and TRBJ1-5; 7 bases map to TRBD1. CDR1 DFQATT and CDR2 SNEGSKA come from the germline V gene (reference sequence). V trimming: 3 bases; J trimming: 7 bases; junction bases outside the gene matches: 3. This CDR3 is built from 12 residues. The CDR3 DNA sequence: TGCAGTGCTAGGACAGGGACCCAGCCCCAGCATTTT. Encoded protein: CSARTGTQPQHF.

The chain employs TRBV2 and TRBJ2-5; D gene ambiguous. The CDR3 has 12 amino acids. With 4 bases removed from V and 7 bases from J, the gap between germline ends came to 10 bases. CDR1 is SNHLY and CDR2 is FYNNEI in the germline V gene. This CDR3 is CASSGIGGTQYF. CDR3 coding DNA: TGTGCCAGCAGTGGAATTGGCGGGACCCAGTACTTC. Filled out from reference TRBV2 and TRBJ2-5, the complete variable domain reads EPEVTQTPSHQVTQMGQEVILRCVPISNHLYFYWYRQILGQKVEFLVSFYNNEISEKSEIFDDQFSVERPDGSNFTLKIRSTKLEDSAMYFCASSGIGGTQYFGPGTRLLVL.

This clonotype was seen ten or more times. The V and J genes are TRBV12-3 or TRBV12-4 and TRBJ2-5, with D tentatively TRBD1 (6 bases). The V end lost 6 bases, the J end lost 2 bases, and 13 bases lay between the germline ends. The CDR3 runs 14 residues. Here the CDR3 reads CASRQTTGQETQYF. CDR3 coding DNA: TGTGCCAGCAGACAGACCACAGGGCAAGAGACCCAGTACTTC.

V is TRBV7-9 and J is TRBJ1-3; the match to TRBD1 covers 9 bases. The ends lost 3 bases at V and 8 bases at J; junction bases unmatched: 5. Germline values: CDR1 SEHNR, CDR2 FQNEAQ (reference sequence). The CDR3 length is 14 residues. The CDR3 loop is CASSFGTGLYTIYF. The CDR3, as DNA: TGTGCCAGCAGCTTTGGGACAGGGCTGTACACCATATATTTT.

This clonotype was observed many times. The chain uses TRBV24-1 and TRBJ2-1; D gene unclear. This CDR3 is built from 13 residues. Germline assignment: CDR1 KGHDR and CDR2 SFDVKD. The germline V and J ends were trimmed by 5 bases and 6 bases, with 10 bases remaining between them. The DNA of the CDR3 is TGTGCCACCAGTGTAGCCTGGACCAATGAGCAGTTCTTC. Translation: CATSVAWTNEQFF.

This clonotype was found many times. As DNA, the CDR3 is TGTGCCAGCACCGATGCTCGAACCTTCACAGATACGCAGTATTTT. Translated, it gives CASTDARTFTDTQYF. The chain carries TRBV12-3 or TRBV12-4 and TRBJ2-3; D not resolved. V lost 7 bases and J lost 2, with 16 bases in between. CDR3 size: 15 residues.

This clonotype has ten or more counts. V usage is TRBV4-1 and J usage is TRBJ2-7; D is ambiguous. The V end lost 3 bases, the J end lost 4 bases, and 13 bases lay between the germline ends. Per the germline V gene, CDR1 is MGHRA and CDR2 is YSYEKL. The CDR3 has 14 residues. The CDR3 region has the DNA TGCGCCAGCAGCCAGCACGACCGAATGTACGAGCAGTACTTC. Translation gives CASSQHDRMYEQYF.